The 14 T cell receptor beta chains in this list originate from one sample, sequenced in a study of beta chain features in type 1 diabetes (dated by TCRdb to the late 2010s). The antigens for these receptors are not known. The library came from the immunoSEQ multiplex PCR assay. All of the isolated RNA was reverse transcribed with the High Capacity cDNA Reverse Transcription Kit, so expressed TCRB transcripts were sequenced. In TCRdb, the immuneACCESS table is reduced to in-frame sequences with V and J assigned. These tables do not hold every clone; where another copy was compared, an unresolved V gene accounts for under half, and the others remain unexplained. This sample comprises 200,000 to 300,000 clones, around 20% of them detected only once. Of the sample, 0.028% falls within the top ten clones. Results and caveats for the whole study, not just this receptor: A moderate but significant shortening of TCRB CDR3 length was observed in type 1 diabetes patients in all four CD4+ subsets.

The material sequenced was naive CD4+ T cells from blood. According to the study, the label for this sample's cell subset or site signals: true naive CD4+ T cells. The source of these receptors is a woman in her thirties or forties with type 1 diabetes.

CDR3 coding DNA: TGTGCCAGCTCCCGGGACAATCAGCCCCAGCATTTT. Residues: CASSRDNQPQHF. This sequence joins TRBV2 and TRBJ1-5; D remains unclear. Germline CDR1 is SNHLY and CDR2 is FYNNEI. This CDR3 has 12 amino acids. The V end was cut by 8 bases, the J end by 3 bases, with 8 bases between.

This clone was seen more than once but under ten times. The gene calls are TRBV9 and TRBJ1-2, with 10 bases matching TRBD1. Trimming at V came to 4 bases and at J to 4 bases, leaving 4 bases not matched to a gene. This CDR3 is 14 amino acids long. The germline gives CDR1 SGDLS, CDR2 YYNGEE. CDR3 loop: CASSPGTGAYGYTF. DNA for the CDR3: TGTGCCAGCAGCCCCGGGACAGGGGCCTATGGCTACACCTTC.

The CDR3 DNA follows: TGTGCCAGCTCACCGGGATCCGGGACAGGGGGCTACAATGAGCAGTTCTTC. Encoded protein: CASSPGSGTGGYNEQFF. V and J are TRBV18 and TRBJ2-1; 11 bases are a match to TRBD1. The CDR3 consists of 17 residues. Germline V gives CDR1 KGHSH, CDR2 LQKENI. With 3 bases clipped from V and 3 bases from J, the junction kept 7 bases outside the gene matches. Full variable domain (outside the CDR3, taken from reference TRBV18 and TRBJ2-1): NAGVMQNPRHLVRRRGQEARLRCSPMKGHSHVYWYRQLPEEGLKFMVYLQKENIIDESGMPKERFSAEFPKEGPSILRIQQVVRGDSAAYFCASSPGSGTGGYNEQFFGPGTRLTVL.

The rearrangement uses TRBV5-1 and TRBJ1-1; TRBD1 matches 11 bases. The V gene end was trimmed by 8 bases and the J gene end by 2 bases; junction bases not matched to a gene: 5. CDR1 is SGHRS and CDR2 is YFSETQ in the germline V gene. The CDR3 length is 14 residues. CDR3 sequence reads: CASGQGAVNTEAFF. The CDR3 bases are TGCGCCAGTGGACAGGGGGCAGTCAACACTGAAGCTTTCTTT.

The table lists this clone with a few counts. The CDR3 region has the DNA TGTGCCAGCAGCGTAGAGGGGGTTGGGGGATACCCCCAAGAGACCCAGTACTTC. Residues: CASSVEGVGGYPQETQYF. The chain couples TRBV9 to TRBJ2-5; TRBD1 is a possible D gene (6 bases). V was cut by 0 bases and J by 1 base, with 19 bases left in between. The CDR3 has 18 residues. Germline V lookup: CDR1 SGDLS, CDR2 YYNGEE.

The chain joins TRBV2 to TRBJ2-7; D is ambiguous. Trimming removed 7 bases at V and 2 bases at J, with 12 bases between. The length of the CDR3 is 13 residues. Germline V CDR1 and CDR2: SNHLY, FYNNEI. The CDR3 bases are TGTGCCAGCATCCAAGACACCCCCTACGAGCAGTACTTC. Its translation is CASIQDTPYEQYF.

As concerns this clone: Other DNA sequences in the sample encode the same CDR3. This sequence joins TRBV28 and TRBJ1-5; no definite D call. This CDR3 region has 12 residues. The germline CDR1 and CDR2 sequences are MDHEN and SYDVKM. The V end lost 3 bases, the J end lost 5 bases, and 5 bases lay between the germline ends. The CDR3 reads CASSFTDQPQHF. The CDR3 coding sequence is TGTGCCAGCAGTTTTACGGATCAGCCCCAGCATTTT.

This clone was detected only a few times. V and J are TRBV9 and TRBJ1-4, with a weak D call TRBD1 (6 bases). V lost 2 bases to trimming and J lost 6 bases, with 17 bases between them. Germline CDR1 and CDR2: SGDLS and YYNGEE. The length of the CDR3 is 16 residues. This chain's CDR3 is CASSVGIQGSHEKLFF. The CDR3 DNA reads as TGTGCCAGCAGCGTGGGGATACAGGGAAGTCATGAAAAACTGTTTTTT.

The rearrangement links TRBV2 to TRBJ2-5; TRBD1 matches at 8 bases. Per germline, CDR1 SNHLY and CDR2 FYNNEI. The CDR3 is made up of 13 amino acids. The junction had 5 bases not matched to a gene; V was cut back by 7 bases and J by 4 bases. The CDR3: CASTGQGAETQYF. The DNA of the CDR3 is TGTGCCAGCACTGGACAGGGCGCAGAGACCCAGTACTTC.

CDR3 coding DNA: TGTGCCAGCAGCCAAGGTTGGACAGCCTACAATGAGCAGTTCTTC. Encoded protein: CASSQGWTAYNEQFF. This rearrangement joins TRBV4-2 to TRBJ2-1; a possible D gene is TRBD1 (6 bases). This CDR3 contains 15 residues. The germline V gene encodes CDR1 LGHNA and CDR2 YNFKEQ. V was trimmed by 1 base and J by 2 bases, leaving 9 bases between them.

Written as DNA, the CDR3 is TGCAGCGTTGAGGGCCAGCTCACAGATACGCAGTATTTT. It translates to CSVEGQLTDTQYF. The chain recombines TRBV29-1 with TRBJ2-3; D ambiguous. CDR1 and CDR2 (germline): SQVTM, ANQGSEA. The V end was cut by 3 bases, the J end by 2 bases, with 9 bases between. CDR3 size: 13 residues.

The table lists this clone with a few counts. The chain recombines TRBV30 with TRBJ1-5; a weak D match, TRBD1 (6 bases). CDR3 length equals 13 residues. In germline, CDR1 is GTSNPN, CDR2 SVGIG (reference sequence). V was clipped by 4 bases and J by 5 bases, with 12 bases between them. For the CDR3, the DNA is TGTGCCTGGACCCCGGGACACGATCAGCCCCAGCATTTT. Translation gives CAWTPGHDQPQHF.

The CDR3 nucleotides read TGTGCCAGCAGCACCGACATCGCGGAGACCCAGTACTTC. Translating gives CASSTDIAETQYF. The rearrangement uses TRBV9 and TRBJ2-5; D gene unclear. The CDR3 is made up of 13 amino acids. CDR1 is SGDLS, CDR2 YYNGEE, per germline. Trimming shortened V by 4 bases and J by 5 bases, and 12 bases separated the two germline ends.

The chain is built from TRBV6-5 and TRBJ2-7, with 8 bases identical to TRBD1. The CDR3 is made up of 14 amino acids. V shed 6 bases, J shed 4 bases, and the junction held 8 bases outside the gene matches. In germline, CDR1 is MNHEY, CDR2 SVGAGI. The CDR3 sequence is CASSRDRILYEQYF. CDR3 sequence (DNA): TGTGCCAGCAGCCGGGACAGGATTTTGTACGAGCAGTACTTC.